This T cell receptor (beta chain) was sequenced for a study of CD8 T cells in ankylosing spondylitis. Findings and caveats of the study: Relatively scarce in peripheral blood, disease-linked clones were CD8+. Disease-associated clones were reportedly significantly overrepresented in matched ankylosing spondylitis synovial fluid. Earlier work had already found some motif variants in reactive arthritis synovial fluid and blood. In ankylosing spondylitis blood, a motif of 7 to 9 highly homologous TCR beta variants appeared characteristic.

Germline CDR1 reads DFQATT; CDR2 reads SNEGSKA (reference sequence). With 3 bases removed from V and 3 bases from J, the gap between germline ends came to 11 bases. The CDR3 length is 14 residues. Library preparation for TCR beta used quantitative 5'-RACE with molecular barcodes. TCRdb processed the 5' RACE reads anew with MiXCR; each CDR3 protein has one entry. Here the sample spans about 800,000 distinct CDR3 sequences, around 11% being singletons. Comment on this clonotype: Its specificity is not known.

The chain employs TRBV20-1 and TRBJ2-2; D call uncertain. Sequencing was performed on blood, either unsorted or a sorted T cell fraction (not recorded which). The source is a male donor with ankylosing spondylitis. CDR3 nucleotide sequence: TGCAGTGCTAGTCTTGCGCGGTACACCGGGGAGCTGTTTTTT. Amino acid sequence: CSASLARYTGELFF.